This is a list of T cell receptor beta chains from one sample in a study of blood T cell repertoires in COVID-19. Libraries were prepared by immunoSEQ multiplex PCR; TCRdb keeps only in-frame clonotypes and omits some of them. In the table there are about 30,000 clones, around 80% of which are singletons. Sequencing was carried out using peripheral blood. These TCRs come from a man older than 75 with acute or convalescent COVID-19. Each CDR3 is given with its conserved first and last residue. D genes are given only for firm matches. Not all rows give a size; the values are once, few, many and, for expanded clones, a class.

d_gene: NA
j_gene: TRBJ1-5
abundance: NA
v_gene: TRBV6-2/TRBV6-3
CDR3aa: CASSYGGLGNQPQHF
CDR3nt: TGTGCCAGCAGTTACGGCGGGTTGGGCAATCAGCCCCAGCATTTT

d_gene: NA
j_gene: TRBJ1-1
abundance: NA
v_gene: TRBV28
CDR3aa: CASSLGGYWGKAFF
CDR3nt: TGTGCCAGCAGTTTGGGAGGGTACTGGGGTAAAGCTTTCTTT

d_gene: NA
j_gene: TRBJ1-6
abundance: NA
v_gene: TRBV4-2
CDR3aa: CASSQKLTGSPLHF
CDR3nt: TGTGCCAGCAGCCAAAAACTGACCGGGTCACCCCTCCACTTT

d_gene: TRBD1
j_gene: TRBJ1-6
abundance: once
v_gene: TRBV7-9
CDR3aa: CASSGQATSNSPLHF
CDR3nt: TGTGCCAGCAGCGGACAGGCGACGTCTAATTCACCCCTCCACTTT

d_gene: TRBD1
j_gene: TRBJ2-7
abundance: NA
v_gene: TRBV2
CDR3aa: CASGDRPSYEQYF
CDR3nt: TGTGCCAGCGGGGACAGGCCCTCCTACGAGCAGTACTTC

d_gene: NA
j_gene: TRBJ2-3
abundance: NA
v_gene: TRBV6-2/TRBV6-3
CDR3aa: CASSGLTVQYF
CDR3nt: TGTGCCAGCAGTGGTCTAACGGTGCAGTATTTT

d_gene: TRBD1
j_gene: TRBJ1-2
abundance: NA
v_gene: TRBV6-6
CDR3aa: CASSYGQGRDYGYTF
CDR3nt: TGTGCCAGCAGTTACGGACAGGGAAGAGACTATGGCTACACCTTC

d_gene: NA
j_gene: TRBJ2-1
abundance: NA
v_gene: TRBV25-1
CDR3aa: CASSEYRGGSSYNEQFF
CDR3nt: TGTGCCAGCAGTGAATACAGGGGCGGGAGCTCCTACAATGAGCAGTTCTTC

d_gene: NA
j_gene: TRBJ1-5
abundance: NA
v_gene: TRBV30
CDR3aa: CAWSSRFRGSNQPQHF
CDR3nt: TGTGCCTGGAGTTCCCGTTTCAGGGGTAGCAATCAGCCCCAGCATTTT

d_gene: TRBD2
j_gene: TRBJ2-1
abundance: NA
v_gene: TRBV7-9
CDR3aa: CASSSPWTSGRGNEQFF
CDR3nt: TGTGCCAGCAGCTCGCCCTGGACTAGCGGGAGGGGCAATGAGCAGTTCTTC

d_gene: TRBD1
j_gene: TRBJ1-6
abundance: few
v_gene: TRBV9
CDR3aa: CASSETGDSPLHF
CDR3nt: TGTGCCAGCAGCGAGACAGGGGATTCACCCCTCCACTTT

d_gene: TRBD1
j_gene: TRBJ1-2
abundance: NA
v_gene: TRBV5-1
CDR3aa: CASSNTGGYGYTF
CDR3nt: TGCGCCAGCAGCAATACAGGGGGCTATGGCTACACCTTC

d_gene: TRBD1
j_gene: TRBJ1-3
abundance: NA
v_gene: TRBV3-1/TRBV3-2
CDR3aa: CASRDRGLIGNTIYF
CDR3nt: TGTGCCAGCAGGGACAGGGGGCTAATCGGAAACACCATATATTTT

d_gene: TRBD1
j_gene: TRBJ1-2
abundance: NA
v_gene: TRBV28
CDR3aa: CASRRNPGTGQYGYTF
CDR3nt: TGTGCCAGCAGACGAAACCCCGGGACAGGGCAGTATGGCTACACCTTC

d_gene: NA
j_gene: TRBJ2-7
abundance: few
v_gene: TRBV7-6
CDR3aa: CASSPGQTEQYF
CDR3nt: TGTGCCAGCAGCCCCGGACAAACCGAGCAGTACTTC

d_gene: TRBD1
j_gene: TRBJ1-5
abundance: NA
v_gene: TRBV15
CDR3aa: CATSRDLGTEPQHF
CDR3nt: TGTGCCACCAGCAGAGATTTGGGGACAGAGCCCCAGCATTTT

d_gene: TRBD2
j_gene: TRBJ2-2
abundance: NA
v_gene: TRBV7-3
CDR3aa: CASSSLAGTGELFF
CDR3nt: TGTGCCAGCAGCTCTCTAGCGGGGACCGGGGAGCTGTTTTTT

d_gene: TRBD2
j_gene: TRBJ2-1
abundance: NA
v_gene: TRBV7-2
CDR3aa: CASSPGLAGAYNEQFF
CDR3nt: TGTGCCAGCAGCCCTGGACTAGCGGGGGCCTACAATGAGCAGTTCTTC

d_gene: TRBD1
j_gene: TRBJ1-2
abundance: NA
v_gene: TRBV5-4
CDR3aa: CASSLIRDSGYTF
CDR3nt: TGTGCCAGCAGCTTGATTCGGGACAGTGGCTACACCTTC

d_gene: TRBD1
j_gene: TRBJ2-7
abundance: NA
v_gene: TRBV7-2
CDR3aa: CASSLQGQVGYEQYF
CDR3nt: TGTGCCAGCAGCTTACAGGGACAGGTGGGCTACGAGCAGTACTTC